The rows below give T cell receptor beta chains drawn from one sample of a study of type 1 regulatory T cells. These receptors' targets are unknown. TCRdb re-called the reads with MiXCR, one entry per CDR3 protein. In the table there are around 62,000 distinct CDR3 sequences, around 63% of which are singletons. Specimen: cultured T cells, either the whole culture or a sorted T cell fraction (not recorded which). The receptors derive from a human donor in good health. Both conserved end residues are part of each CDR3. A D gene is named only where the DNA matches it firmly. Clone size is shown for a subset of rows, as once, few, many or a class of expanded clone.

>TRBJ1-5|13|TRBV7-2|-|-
TGTGCCAGCAGCTTAACAGGGAATCAGCCCCAGCATTTT
CASSLTGNQPQHF
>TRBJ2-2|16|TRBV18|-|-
TGTGCCAGCTCACCACCCTTGGGACAAAGCACCGGGGAGCTGTTTTTT
CASSPPLGQSTGELFF
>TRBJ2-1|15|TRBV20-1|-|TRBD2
TGCAGTGCTAGAGAACCTGGACTAGAGTCCACTGAGCAGTTCTTC
CSAREPGLESTEQFF
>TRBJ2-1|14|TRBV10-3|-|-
TGTGCCATCACAGCAGGGGAAACATACAATGAGCAGTTCTTC
CAITAGETYNEQFF
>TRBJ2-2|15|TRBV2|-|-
TGTGCCAGCAGTGAATCCCGCCCAGGCGCCGGGGAGCTGTTTTTT
CASSESRPGAGELFF
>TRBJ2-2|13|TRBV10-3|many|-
TGTGCCATCAGAGAAATTGGGGACGGGGAGCTGTTTTTT
CAIREIGDGELFF
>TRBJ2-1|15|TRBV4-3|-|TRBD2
TGCGCCAGCAGCCAAGTACGGGGAGCGGGGAATGAGCAGTTCTTC
CASSQVRGAGNEQFF
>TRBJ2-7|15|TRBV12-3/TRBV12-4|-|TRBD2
TGTGCCAGCAGCCTGTCTAGCGGTAGCTCCTACGAGCAGTACTTC
CASSLSSGSSYEQYF
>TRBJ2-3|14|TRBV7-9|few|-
TGTGCCAGCTCTCGGGACCTTGGCACAGATACGCAGTATTTT
CASSRDLGTDTQYF
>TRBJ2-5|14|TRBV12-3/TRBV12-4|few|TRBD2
TGTGCCAGCACTAGCGGGAGTGGCCAAGAGACCCAGTACTTC
CASTSGSGQETQYF
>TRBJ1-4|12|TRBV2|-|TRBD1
TGTGCCGGCAACAGGGGAGGCGAAAAACTGTTTTTT
CAGNRGGEKLFF
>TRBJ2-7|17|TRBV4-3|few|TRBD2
TGCGCCAGCAGCCAAGCCCGGACTAGCGGCCACCCCTACGAGCAGTACTTC
CASSQARTSGHPYEQYF
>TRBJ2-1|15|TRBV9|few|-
TGTGCCAGCAGCTCCCCCGGGACAACTGGGAATGAGCAGTTCTTC
CASSSPGTTGNEQFF
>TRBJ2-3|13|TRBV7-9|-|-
TGTGCCAGCAGCCCCCGGACGGACGATACGCAGTATTTT
CASSPRTDDTQYF
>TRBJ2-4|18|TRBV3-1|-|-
TGTGCCAGCAGCCAGGGGGCGAAAGGAGGGAGGGCCAAAAACATTCAGTACTTC
CASSQGAKGGRAKNIQYF
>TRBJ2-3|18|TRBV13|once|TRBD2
TGTGCCAGCAGCAGCTACAGCTTACCCCGGGGGGGACAAGATACGCAGTATTTT
CASSSYSLPRGGQDTQYF